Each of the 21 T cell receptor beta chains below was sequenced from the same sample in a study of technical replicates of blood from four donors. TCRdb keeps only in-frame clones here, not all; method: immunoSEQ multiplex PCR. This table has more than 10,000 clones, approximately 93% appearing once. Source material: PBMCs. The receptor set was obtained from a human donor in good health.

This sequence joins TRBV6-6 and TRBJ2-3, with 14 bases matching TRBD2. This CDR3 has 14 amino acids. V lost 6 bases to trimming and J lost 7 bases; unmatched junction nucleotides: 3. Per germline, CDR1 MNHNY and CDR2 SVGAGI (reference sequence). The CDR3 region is CASRRTSGRYTQYF. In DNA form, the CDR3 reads TGTGCCAGCAGAAGGACTAGCGGGAGGTATACGCAGTATTTT.

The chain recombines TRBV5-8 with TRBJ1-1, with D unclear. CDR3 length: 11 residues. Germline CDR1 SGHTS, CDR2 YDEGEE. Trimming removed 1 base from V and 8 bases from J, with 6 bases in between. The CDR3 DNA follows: TGTGCCAGCAGCTTGTTGAGAGAAGCTTTCTTT. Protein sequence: CASSLLREAFF.

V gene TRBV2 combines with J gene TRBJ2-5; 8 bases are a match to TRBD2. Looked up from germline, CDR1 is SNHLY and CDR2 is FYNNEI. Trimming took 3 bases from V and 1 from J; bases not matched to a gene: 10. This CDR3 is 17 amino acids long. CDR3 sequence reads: CASSDRLLADTQETQYF. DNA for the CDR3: TGTGCCAGCAGTGACCGGCTACTAGCGGACACCCAAGAGACCCAGTACTTC. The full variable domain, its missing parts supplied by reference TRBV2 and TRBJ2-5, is EPEVTQTPSHQVTQMGQEVILRCVPISNHLYFYWYRQILGQKVEFLVSFYNNEISEKSEIFDDQFSVERPDGSNFTLKIRSTKLEDSAMYFCASSDRLLADTQETQYFGPGTRLLVL.

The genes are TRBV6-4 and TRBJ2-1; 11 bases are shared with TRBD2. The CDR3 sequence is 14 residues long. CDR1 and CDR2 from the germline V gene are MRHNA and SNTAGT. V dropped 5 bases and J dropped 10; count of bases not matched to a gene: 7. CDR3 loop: CASSLLAGEGEQFF. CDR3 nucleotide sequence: TGTGCCAGCAGTTTACTAGCGGGAGAAGGGGAGCAGTTCTTC.

Here the CDR3 DNA reads TGTGCCAGCAGCCCCGTACAGGGGGCGACTAATGAAAAACTGTTTTTT. Translating it yields CASSPVQGATNEKLFF. This sequence joins TRBV7-9 and TRBJ1-4; TRBD1 matches at 9 bases. Germline V gene data show CDR1 as SEHNR and CDR2 as FQNEAQ (reference sequence). Trimming cost V 5 bases and J 2 bases; bases outside gene matches: 6. The CDR3 extends over 16 amino acids.

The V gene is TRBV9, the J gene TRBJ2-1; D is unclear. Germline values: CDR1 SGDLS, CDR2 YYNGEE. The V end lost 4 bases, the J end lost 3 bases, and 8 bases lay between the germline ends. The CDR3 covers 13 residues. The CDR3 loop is CASSLSGYNEQFF. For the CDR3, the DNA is TGTGCCAGCAGCCTTTCAGGCTACAATGAGCAGTTCTTC.

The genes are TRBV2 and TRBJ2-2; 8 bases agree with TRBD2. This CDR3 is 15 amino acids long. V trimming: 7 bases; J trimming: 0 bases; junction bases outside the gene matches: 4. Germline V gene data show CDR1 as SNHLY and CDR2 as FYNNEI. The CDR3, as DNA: TGTGCCAGCAAGACGGGACTAGCGAACACCGGGGAGCTGTTTTTT. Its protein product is CASKTGLANTGELFF.

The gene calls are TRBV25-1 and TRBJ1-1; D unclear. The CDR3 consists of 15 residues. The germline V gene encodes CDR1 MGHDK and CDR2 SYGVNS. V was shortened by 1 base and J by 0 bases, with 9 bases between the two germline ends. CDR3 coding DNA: TGTGCCAGCAGTGAATGGAGCAATTTGAACACTGAAGCTTTCTTT. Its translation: CASSEWSNLNTEAFF.

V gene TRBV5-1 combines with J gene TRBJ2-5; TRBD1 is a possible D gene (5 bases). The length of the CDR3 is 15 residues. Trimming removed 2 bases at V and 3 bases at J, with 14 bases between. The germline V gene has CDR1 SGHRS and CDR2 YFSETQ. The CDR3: CASSFIGVKEETQYF. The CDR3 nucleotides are TGCGCCAGCAGCTTTATAGGGGTGAAAGAAGAGACCCAGTACTTC.

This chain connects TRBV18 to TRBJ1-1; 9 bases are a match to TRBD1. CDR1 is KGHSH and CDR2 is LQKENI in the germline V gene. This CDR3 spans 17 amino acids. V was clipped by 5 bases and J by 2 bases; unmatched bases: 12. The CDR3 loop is CASSSGSGTGLNTEAFF. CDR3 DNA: TGTGCCAGCTCATCCGGGTCCGGGACAGGGCTTAACACTGAAGCTTTCTTT.

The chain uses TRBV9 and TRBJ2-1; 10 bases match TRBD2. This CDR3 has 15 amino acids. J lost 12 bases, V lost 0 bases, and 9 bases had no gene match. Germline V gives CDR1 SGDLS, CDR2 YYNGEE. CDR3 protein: CASSVEASGRDGQFF. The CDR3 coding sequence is TGTGCCAGCAGCGTAGAAGCTAGCGGGAGAGACGGGCAGTTCTTC.

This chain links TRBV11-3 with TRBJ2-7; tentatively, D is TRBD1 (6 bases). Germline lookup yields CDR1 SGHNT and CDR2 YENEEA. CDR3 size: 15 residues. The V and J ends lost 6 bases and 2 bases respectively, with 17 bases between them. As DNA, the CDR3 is TGTGCCAGCAGTCTCTCCGGGACACCGGCCTACGAGCAGTACTTC. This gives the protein CASSLSGTPAYEQYF.

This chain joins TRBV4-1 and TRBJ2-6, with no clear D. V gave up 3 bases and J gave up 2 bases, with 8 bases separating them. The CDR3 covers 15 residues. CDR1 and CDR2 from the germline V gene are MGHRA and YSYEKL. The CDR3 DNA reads TGCGCCAGCAGCCAGGGCTTACCTGGGGCCAACGTCCTGACTTTC. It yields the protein CASSQGLPGANVLTF.

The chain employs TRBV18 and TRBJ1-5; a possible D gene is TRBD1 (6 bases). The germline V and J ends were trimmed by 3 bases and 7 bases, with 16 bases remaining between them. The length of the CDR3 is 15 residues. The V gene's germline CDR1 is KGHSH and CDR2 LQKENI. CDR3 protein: CASSPATGSEQPQHF. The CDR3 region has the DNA TGTGCCAGCTCACCTGCGACAGGCTCGGAACAGCCCCAGCATTTT.

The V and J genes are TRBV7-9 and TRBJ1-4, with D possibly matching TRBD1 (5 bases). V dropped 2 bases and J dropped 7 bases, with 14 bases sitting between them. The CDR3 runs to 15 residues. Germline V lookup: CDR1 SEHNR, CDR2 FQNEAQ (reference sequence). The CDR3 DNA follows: TGTGCCAGCAGCTTATCGGCGGGGCTTGGTGAAAAACTGTTTTTT. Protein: CASSLSAGLGEKLFF.

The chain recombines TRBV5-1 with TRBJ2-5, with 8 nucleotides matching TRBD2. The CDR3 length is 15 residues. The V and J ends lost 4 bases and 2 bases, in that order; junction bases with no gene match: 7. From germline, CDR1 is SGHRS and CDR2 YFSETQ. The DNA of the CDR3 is TGCGCCAGCAGCGTGGGGTCTAGCGGGCAAGAGACCCAGTACTTC. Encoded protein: CASSVGSSGQETQYF.

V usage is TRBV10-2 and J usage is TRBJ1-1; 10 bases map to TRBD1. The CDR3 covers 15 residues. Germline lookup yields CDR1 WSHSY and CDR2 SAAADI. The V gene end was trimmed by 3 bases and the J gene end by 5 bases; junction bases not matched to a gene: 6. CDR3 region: CASSDLWTGGTEAFF. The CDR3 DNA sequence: TGCGCCAGCAGTGACCTATGGACAGGGGGGACTGAAGCTTTCTTT.

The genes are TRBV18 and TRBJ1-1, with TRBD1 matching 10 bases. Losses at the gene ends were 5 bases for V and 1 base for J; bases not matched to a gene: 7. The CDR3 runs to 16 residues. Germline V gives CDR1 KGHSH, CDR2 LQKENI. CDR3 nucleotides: TGTGCCAGCTCATCTGGACAGGGGGTAGGGAACACTGAAGCTTTCTTT. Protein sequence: CASSSGQGVGNTEAFF.

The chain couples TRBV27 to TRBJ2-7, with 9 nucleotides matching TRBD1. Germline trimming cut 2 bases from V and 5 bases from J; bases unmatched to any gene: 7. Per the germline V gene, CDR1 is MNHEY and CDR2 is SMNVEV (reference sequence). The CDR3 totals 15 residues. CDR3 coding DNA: TGTGCCAGCAGTTTACTCCCGGGACAGGGCGACGAGCAGTACTTC. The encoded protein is CASSLLPGQGDEQYF.

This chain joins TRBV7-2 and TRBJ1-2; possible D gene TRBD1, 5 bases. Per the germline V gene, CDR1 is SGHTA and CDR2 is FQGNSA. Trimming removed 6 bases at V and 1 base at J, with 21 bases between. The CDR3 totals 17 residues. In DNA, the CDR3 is TGTGCCAGCAGTCAAAATTCGCAGGGAAGCCTTAACTATGGCTACACCTTC. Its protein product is CASSQNSQGSLNYGYTF.

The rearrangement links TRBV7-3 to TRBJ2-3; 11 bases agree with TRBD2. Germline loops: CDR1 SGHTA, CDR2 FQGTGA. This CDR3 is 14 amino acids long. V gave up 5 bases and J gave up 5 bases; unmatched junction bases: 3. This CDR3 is CASSLGLAGDTQYF. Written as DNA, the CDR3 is TGTGCCAGCAGCCTAGGACTAGCGGGAGATACGCAGTATTTT.